This is a list of T cell receptor beta chains from one sample in a study of T cells in Graves' hyperthyroidism and ophthalmopathy. TCRdb re-called the multiplex PCR reads with MiXCR, one entry per CDR3 protein. The data hold hundreds of thousands of distinct CDR3 sequences, with roughly an eighth observed a single time. Sequenced: blood. All receptors come from a woman younger than 35 with Graves' hyperthyroidism. The CDR3 runs from the conserved cysteine through the conserved F or W. The order of the fields is V gene, J gene, CDR3 protein.

V: TRBV29-1; J: TRBJ1-1; CDR3: CSGLDGATYEAFF
V: TRBV20-1; J: TRBJ2-1; CDR3: CSAREGGTRWNEQFF
V: TRBV2; J: TRBJ1-6; CDR3: CASCRQETSPLHF
V: TRBV2; J: TRBJ2-3; CDR3: CATFVLGRGTDTQYF
V: TRBV10-2; J: TRBJ1-2; CDR3: CASYNLGGYTF
V: TRBV28; J: TRBJ1-5; CDR3: CASSRQGAGNQPQHF
V: TRBV6-1; J: TRBJ2-1; CDR3: CASSAAGGYEQFF
V: TRBV12-3/TRBV12-4; J: TRBJ2-4; CDR3: CASSPLAGVAKNIQYF
V: TRBV5-4; J: TRBJ2-7; CDR3: CASSTGTSLSYEQYF
V: TRBV2; J: TRBJ2-3; CDR3: CASRLDRATDTQYF
V: TRBV19; J: TRBJ2-3; CDR3: CASSIGDTNTDTQYF
V: TRBV6-2/TRBV6-3; J: TRBJ1-2; CDR3: CASSLRGTTASNYGYTF
V: TRBV3-1; J: TRBJ1-2; CDR3: CASSLSHGGYTF
V: TRBV10-2; J: TRBJ2-6; CDR3: CASSRTSGSSAGANVLTF
V: TRBV20-1; J: TRBJ2-3; CDR3: CSARDAAGGPDTQYF
V: TRBV11-2; J: TRBJ2-1; CDR3: CASSEEYNEQFF
V: TRBV7-9; J: TRBJ1-2; CDR3: CASTPAGPHGYTF
V: TRBV28; J: TRBJ2-1; CDR3: CASRPRTYNEQFF
V: TRBV28; J: TRBJ2-3; CDR3: CASSLEVIRDTQYF
V: TRBV28; J: TRBJ1-1; CDR3: CASPPGGSLGSEAFF
V: TRBV15; J: TRBJ1-3; CDR3: CATSRSYSAYPGNTIYF
V: TRBV2; J: TRBJ1-2; CDR3: CASIPDIRYGYTF
V: TRBV7-9; J: TRBJ1-4; CDR3: CASSQGSGTGREKLFF
V: TRBV9; J: TRBJ1-5; CDR3: CASSPGTRQPQHF
V: TRBV7-3; J: TRBJ2-7; CDR3: CASSLSPQREQYF
V: TRBV6-2/TRBV6-3; J: TRBJ2-3; CDR3: CASSNLVASGDTQYF
V: TRBV10-3; J: TRBJ2-6; CDR3: CAISEHYSSIAGANVLTF
V: TRBV9; J: TRBJ2-1; CDR3: CASSVAAGTLYNEQFF